This T cell receptor beta chain was identified in a study of cytomegalovirus exposure and HLA in healthy donors. Study-level findings and limits: Whilst most TCR sequences proved rare, a subset of public TCRs occurred across many donors. Most of the TCR beta V segments (in an earlier analysis) were productive either about 87% or about 30% of the time.

Researchers ran the PCR with 60 Vbeta and 13 Jbeta primers. Produced via immunoSEQ multiplex PCR; TCRdb's table is partial and in-frame only. The sample carries 120,000 or so clones, around 80% recorded once. This clone was picked up one time. The antigen is undetermined. Germline V gene lookup returns CDR1 SGHVS and CDR2 FQNEAQ. CDR3 length equals 17 residues. V dropped 1 base and J dropped 4 bases, with 19 bases sitting between them. This clonotype originated in a young man in good health and CMV-seropositive. The chain has TRBV7-8 and TRBJ2-5; TRBD2 is a possible D gene (6 bases). Sequenced input: PBMCs. The CDR3 here is CASSLVGHPGLRETQYF. The DNA of the CDR3 is TGTGCCAGCAGCTTAGTAGGCCATCCGGGACTCAGAGAGACCCAGTACTTC.